The TCR beta chain described here comes from a study of blood T cell repertoires in COVID-19. From germline, CDR1 is SNHLY and CDR2 FYNNEI. Trimming removed 0 bases from V and 5 bases from J, with 13 bases in between. The CDR3 contains 15 residues. How the authors handled the data: Amplification from reference gene primers served as the basis for estimated nucleated cell counts. Measured with immunoSEQ multiplex PCR; TCRdb has only the in-frame clones, and not every one. V and J calls and clone size follow that table, whereas D and trimming were derived from the DNA. The table lists more than 150,000 clones, just under 90% of them singletons, with approximately 0.88% in the top ten.

The receptor comes from a young woman who had recovered from COVID-19. The genes are TRBV2 and TRBJ2-5; D not resolved. Input material: peripheral blood. CDR3 sequence: CASSEASVWVETQYF. The CDR3 nucleotides read TGTGCCAGCAGTGAAGCGAGCGTGTGGGTTGAGACCCAGTACTTC.